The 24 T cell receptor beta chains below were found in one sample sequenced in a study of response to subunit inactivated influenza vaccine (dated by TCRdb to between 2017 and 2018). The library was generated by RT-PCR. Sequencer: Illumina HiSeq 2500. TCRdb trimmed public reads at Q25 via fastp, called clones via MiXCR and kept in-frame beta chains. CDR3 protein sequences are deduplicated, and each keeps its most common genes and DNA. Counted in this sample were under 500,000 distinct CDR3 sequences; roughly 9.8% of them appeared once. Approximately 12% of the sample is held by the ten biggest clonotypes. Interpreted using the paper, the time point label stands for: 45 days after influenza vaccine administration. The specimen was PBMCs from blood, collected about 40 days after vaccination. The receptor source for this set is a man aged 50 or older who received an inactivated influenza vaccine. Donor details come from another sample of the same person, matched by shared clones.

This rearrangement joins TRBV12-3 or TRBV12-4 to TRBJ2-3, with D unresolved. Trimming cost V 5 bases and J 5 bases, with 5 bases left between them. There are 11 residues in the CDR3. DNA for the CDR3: TGTGCCAGCAGTGTGCGAGATACGCAGTATTTT. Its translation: CASSVRDTQYF.

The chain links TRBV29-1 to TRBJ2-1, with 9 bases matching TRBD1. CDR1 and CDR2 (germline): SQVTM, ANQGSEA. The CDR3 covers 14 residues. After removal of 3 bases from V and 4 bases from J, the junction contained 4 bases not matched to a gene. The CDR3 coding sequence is TGCAGCGTTGACCGGGACAGGGTATACAATGAGCAGTTCTTC. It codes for CSVDRDRVYNEQFF.

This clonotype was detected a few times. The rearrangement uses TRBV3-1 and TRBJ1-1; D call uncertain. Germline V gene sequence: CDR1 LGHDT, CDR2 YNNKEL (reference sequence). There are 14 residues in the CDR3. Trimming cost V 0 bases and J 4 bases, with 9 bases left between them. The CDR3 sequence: CASSQDGAGTEAFF. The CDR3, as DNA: TGTGCCAGCAGCCAAGATGGTGCAGGCACTGAAGCTTTCTTT. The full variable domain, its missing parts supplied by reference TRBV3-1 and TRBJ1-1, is DTAVSQTPKYLVTQMGNDKSIKCEQNLGHDTMYWYKQDSKKFLKIMFSYNNKELIINETVPNRFSPKSPDKAHLNLHINSLELGDSAVYFCASSQDGAGTEAFFGQGTRLTVV.

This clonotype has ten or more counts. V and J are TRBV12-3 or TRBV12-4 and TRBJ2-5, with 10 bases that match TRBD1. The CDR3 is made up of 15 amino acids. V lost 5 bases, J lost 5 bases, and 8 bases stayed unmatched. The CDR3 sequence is CASSRRQGAWETQYF. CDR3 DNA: TGTGCCAGCAGTCGACGACAGGGGGCTTGGGAGACCCAGTACTTC.

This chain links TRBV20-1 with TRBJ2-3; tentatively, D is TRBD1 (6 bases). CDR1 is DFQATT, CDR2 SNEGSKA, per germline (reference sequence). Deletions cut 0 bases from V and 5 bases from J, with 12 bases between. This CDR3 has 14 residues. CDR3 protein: CSARDRTAGDTQYF. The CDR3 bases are TGCAGTGCTAGAGATCGGACAGCCGGAGATACGCAGTATTTT.

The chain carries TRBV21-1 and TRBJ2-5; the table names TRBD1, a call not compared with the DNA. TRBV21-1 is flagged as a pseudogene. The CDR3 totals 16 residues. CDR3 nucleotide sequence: TGTGCCAGCAGCAAATGGGGGGACTCGGGGGCAGAGACCCAGTACTTC. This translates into CASSKWGDSGAETQYF.

CDR3 residues: CSASRDLISSYNEQFF. The CDR3 nucleotides read TGCAGTGCTAGTCGGGACCTGATCAGCTCCTACAATGAGCAGTTCTTC. The V gene is TRBV20-1, the J gene TRBJ2-1; D is tentatively TRBD1 or TRBD2 (5 bases each). Trimming stripped 3 bases from V and 0 bases from J, with 15 bases between. The CDR3 has 16 residues. CDR1 and CDR2 (germline): DFQATT, SNEGSKA (reference sequence).

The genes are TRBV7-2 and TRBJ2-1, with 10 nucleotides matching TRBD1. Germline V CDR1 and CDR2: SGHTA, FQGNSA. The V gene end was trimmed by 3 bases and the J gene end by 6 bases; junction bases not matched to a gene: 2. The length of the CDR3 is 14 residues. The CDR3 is CASSFGTGANEQFF. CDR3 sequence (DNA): TGTGCCAGCAGCTTCGGGACAGGGGCCAATGAGCAGTTCTTC.

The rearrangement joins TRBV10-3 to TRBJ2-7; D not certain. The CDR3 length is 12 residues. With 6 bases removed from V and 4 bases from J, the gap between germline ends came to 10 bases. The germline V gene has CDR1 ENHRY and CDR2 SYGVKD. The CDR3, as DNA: TGTGCCATCAGGGGTAGTAGTTACGAGCAGTACTTC. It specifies CAIRGSSYEQYF.

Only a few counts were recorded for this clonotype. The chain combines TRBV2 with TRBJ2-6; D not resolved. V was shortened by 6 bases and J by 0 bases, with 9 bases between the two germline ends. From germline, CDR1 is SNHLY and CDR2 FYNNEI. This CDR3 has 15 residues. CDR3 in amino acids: CASRASRSGANVLTF. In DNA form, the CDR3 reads TGTGCCAGCAGGGCAAGTCGCTCTGGGGCCAACGTCCTGACTTTC.

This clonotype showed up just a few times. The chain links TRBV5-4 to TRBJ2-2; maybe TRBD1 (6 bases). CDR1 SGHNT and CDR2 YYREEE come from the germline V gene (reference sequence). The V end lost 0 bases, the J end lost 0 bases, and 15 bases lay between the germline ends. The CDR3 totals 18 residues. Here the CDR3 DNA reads TGTGCCAGCAGCTTGGCCACAGGGAAGTTCGCGAACACCGGGGAGCTGTTTTTT. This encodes CASSLATGKFANTGELFF.

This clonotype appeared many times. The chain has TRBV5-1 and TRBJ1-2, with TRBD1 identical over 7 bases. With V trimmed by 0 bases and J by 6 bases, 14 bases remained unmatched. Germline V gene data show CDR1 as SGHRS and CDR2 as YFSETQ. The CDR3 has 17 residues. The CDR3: CASSLVEGAPNVDGYTF. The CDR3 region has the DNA TGCGCCAGCAGCTTGGTCGAGGGGGCCCCCAATGTCGATGGCTACACCTTC.

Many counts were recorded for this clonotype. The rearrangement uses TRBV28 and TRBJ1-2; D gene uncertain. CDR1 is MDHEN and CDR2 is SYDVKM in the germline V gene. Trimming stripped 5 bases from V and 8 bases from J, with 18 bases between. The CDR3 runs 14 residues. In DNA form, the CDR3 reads TGTGCCAGCAGTCCGACGGGTTTGGTGACGGGCTACACCTTC. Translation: CASSPTGLVTGYTF.

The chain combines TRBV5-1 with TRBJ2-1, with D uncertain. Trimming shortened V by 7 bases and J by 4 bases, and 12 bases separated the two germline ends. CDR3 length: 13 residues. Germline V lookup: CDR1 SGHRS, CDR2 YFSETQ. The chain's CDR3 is CASSNPSYNEQFF. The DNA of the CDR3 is TGCGCCAGCTCAAATCCAAGTTACAATGAGCAGTTCTTC.

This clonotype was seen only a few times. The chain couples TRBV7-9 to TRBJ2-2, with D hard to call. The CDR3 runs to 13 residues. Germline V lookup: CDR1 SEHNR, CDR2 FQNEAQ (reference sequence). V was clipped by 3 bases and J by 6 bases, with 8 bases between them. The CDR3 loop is CASSLTKSGELFF. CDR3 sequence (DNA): TGTGCCAGCAGCTTGACAAAATCCGGGGAGCTGTTTTTT.

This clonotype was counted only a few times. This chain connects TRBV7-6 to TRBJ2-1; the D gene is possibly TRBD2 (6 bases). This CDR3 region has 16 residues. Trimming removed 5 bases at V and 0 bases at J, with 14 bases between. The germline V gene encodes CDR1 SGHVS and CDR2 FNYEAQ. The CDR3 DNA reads TGTGCCAGCAGCAAGACTAGTTCGGTCTCCTACAATGAGCAGTTCTTC. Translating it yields CASSKTSSVSYNEQFF.

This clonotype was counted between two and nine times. The CDR3 spells CSAKRGPGTDTQYF. The CDR3 nucleotides read TGCAGTGCTAAGCGGGGGCCCGGCACAGATACGCAGTATTTT. The chain employs TRBV20-1 and TRBJ2-3; 8 positions agree with TRBD2. CDR3 length: 14 amino acids. CDR1 and CDR2 from the germline V gene are DFQATT and SNEGSKA (reference sequence). V shed 4 bases and J 1 base; nucleotides not matched to a gene: 4.

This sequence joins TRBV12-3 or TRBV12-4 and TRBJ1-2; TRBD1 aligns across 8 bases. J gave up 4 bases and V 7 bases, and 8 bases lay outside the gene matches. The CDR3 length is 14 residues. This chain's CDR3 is CASTPAGGLYGYTF. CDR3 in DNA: TGTGCCAGCACCCCCGCAGGGGGCCTCTATGGCTACACCTTC.

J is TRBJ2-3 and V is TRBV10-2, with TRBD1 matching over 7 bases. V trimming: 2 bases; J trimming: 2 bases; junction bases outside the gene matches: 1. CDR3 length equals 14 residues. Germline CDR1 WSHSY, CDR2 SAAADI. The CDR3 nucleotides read TGCGCCAGCAGTGAGGGACAGGACACAGATACGCAGTATTTT. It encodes CASSEGQDTDTQYF.

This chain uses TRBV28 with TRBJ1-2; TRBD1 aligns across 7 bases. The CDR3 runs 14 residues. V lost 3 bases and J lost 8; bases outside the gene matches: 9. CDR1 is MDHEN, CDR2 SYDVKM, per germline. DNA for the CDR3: TGTGCCAGCAGTTTCGGAGGGGGCGCCTGGGGCTACACCTTC. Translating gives CASSFGGGAWGYTF.

CDR3 in DNA: TGTGCCAGCAGCCCGAGACAGGTCCACGCTAATGAGCAGTTCTTC. Its translation: CASSPRQVHANEQFF. V usage is TRBV7-8 and J usage is TRBJ2-1; D is possibly TRBD1 (6 bases). This CDR3 comprises 15 residues. The V gene's germline CDR1 is SGHVS and CDR2 FQNEAQ. V was pared by 5 bases and J by 7 bases, with 18 bases between.

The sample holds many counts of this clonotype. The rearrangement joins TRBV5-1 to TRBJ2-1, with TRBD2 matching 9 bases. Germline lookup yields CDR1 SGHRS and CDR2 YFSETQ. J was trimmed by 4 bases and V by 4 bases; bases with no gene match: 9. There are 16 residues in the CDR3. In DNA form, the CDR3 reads TGCGCCAGCAGCCCGTTAGTTAGCGGGGGTTACAATGAGCAGTTCTTC. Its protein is CASSPLVSGGYNEQFF. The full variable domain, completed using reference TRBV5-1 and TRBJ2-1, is KAGVTQTPRYLIKTRGQQVTLSCSPISGHRSVSWYQQTPGQGLQFLFEYFSETQRNKGNFPGRFSGRQFSNSRSEMNVSTLELGDSALYLCASSPLVSGGYNEQFFGPGTRLTVL.

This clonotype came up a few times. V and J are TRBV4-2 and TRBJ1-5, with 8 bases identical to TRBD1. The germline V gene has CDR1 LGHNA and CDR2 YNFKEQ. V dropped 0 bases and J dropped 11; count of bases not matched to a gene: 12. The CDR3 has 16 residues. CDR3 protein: CASSQDLVDRGLSQHF. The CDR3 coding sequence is TGTGCCAGCAGCCAAGACTTAGTTGACAGGGGTCTGTCCCAGCATTTT.

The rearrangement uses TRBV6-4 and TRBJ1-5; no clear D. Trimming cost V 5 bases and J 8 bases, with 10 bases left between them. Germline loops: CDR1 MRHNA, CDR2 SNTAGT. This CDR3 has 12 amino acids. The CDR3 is CASSFKAEPQHF. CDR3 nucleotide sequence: TGTGCCAGCAGTTTTAAGGCGGAGCCCCAGCATTTT.